A selection of T cell receptor beta chains follows, all from one sample in a study of Ad26.COV2.S vaccination and SARS-CoV-2 variants. Clones were sequenced by immunoSEQ multiplex PCR, and TCRdb holds only the in-frame ones, with some missing. Here the sample spans roughly 300,000 clones, approximately 86% being singletons. Sequenced here: peripheral blood, sampled in a trial of Ad26.COV2.S vaccine versus placebo. These receptors were collected from a person aged 18 to 59 who received the Ad26.COV2.S COVID-19 vaccine or a placebo. CDR3s include the opening cysteine and the closing phenylalanine or tryptophan. A D gene is named only where the DNA matches it firmly. The listing skips clone size in some rows; elsewhere it reads once, few, many or a size class.

v_gene	d_gene	j_gene	len	abundance	CDR3nt	CDR3aa
TRBV4-3	-	TRBJ1-2	16	-	TGCGCCAGCAGCCGAATGCAACAGTTATCCCTGGGAGGCTACACCTTC	CASSRMQQLSLGGYTF
TRBV5-1	TRBD1	TRBJ2-7	13	-	TGCGCCAGCAGCTTGGAGGGGGCGAGGGAGCAGTACTTC	CASSLEGAREQYF
TRBV29-1	-	TRBJ2-1	11	-	TGCAGCGCGGCAGCCAGCAATGAGCAGTTCTTC	CSAAASNEQFF
TRBV7-2	TRBD2	TRBJ2-3	17	-	TGTGCCAGCAGCTACCTCTTCGGGGGAGGGCCGACAGATACGCAGTATTTT	CASSYLFGGGPTDTQYF
TRBV5-4	-	TRBJ1-1	13	-	TGTGCCAGCAGCTTGGTCTACGGGACTGAAGCTTTCTTT	CASSLVYGTEAFF
TRBV6-5	-	TRBJ1-4	14	-	TGTGCCAGCAGGACGGGCAGTCGAAGCGAAAAACTGTTTTTT	CASRTGSRSEKLFF
TRBV12-5	TRBD1	TRBJ2-1	17	-	TGTGCTAGTGGTTTGTCACAGGGGGTGGTTCGGTACAATGAGCAGTTCTTC	CASGLSQGVVRYNEQFF
TRBV7-2	-	TRBJ1-5	14	-	TGTGCCAGCAGCTCCCAAATGGGCAATCAGCCCCAGCATTTT	CASSSQMGNQPQHF
TRBV6-5	-	TRBJ1-4	15	-	TGTGCCAGCAGTTGGGAACCGGGCCGGAATGAAAAACTGTTTTTT	CASSWEPGRNEKLFF
TRBV11-2	TRBD2	TRBJ2-3	18	-	TGTGCCAGCAGCTTAGACCCACCCCGGGGGGTGGGCACAGATACGCAGTATTTT	CASSLDPPRGVGTDTQYF
TRBV7-2	-	TRBJ2-5	13	-	TGTGCCAGCAGCTTCATAAGAGAGGAGACCCAGTACTTC	CASSFIREETQYF
TRBV27	-	TRBJ2-2	16	-	TGTGCCAGCAGTTCGGGGTTCTTCGCGAACACCGGGGAGCTGTTTTTT	CASSSGFFANTGELFF
TRBV10-1	-	TRBJ1-5	12	-	TGCGCCAGCAGTGAGTCGGGACAGCCCCAGCATTTT	CASSESGQPQHF
TRBV2	TRBD2	TRBJ2-1	18	many	TGTGCCAGCAGGGAAGGACTAGCGGGAGGCCCCAGCTACAATGAGCAGTTCTTC	CASREGLAGGPSYNEQFF
TRBV4-2	TRBD1	TRBJ1-5	15	-	TGTGCCAGCAGCCAGACAGGGTCGAGCAATCAGCCCCAGCATTTT	CASSQTGSSNQPQHF
TRBV27	-	TRBJ2-7	14	once	TGTGCCAGTCGCCGGGACTCCTCCTCCTACGAGCAGTACTTC	CASRRDSSSYEQYF
TRBV19	-	TRBJ2-1	13	-	TGTGCCAGTTCATTGACCTACGGCAATGAGCAGTTCTTC	CASSLTYGNEQFF